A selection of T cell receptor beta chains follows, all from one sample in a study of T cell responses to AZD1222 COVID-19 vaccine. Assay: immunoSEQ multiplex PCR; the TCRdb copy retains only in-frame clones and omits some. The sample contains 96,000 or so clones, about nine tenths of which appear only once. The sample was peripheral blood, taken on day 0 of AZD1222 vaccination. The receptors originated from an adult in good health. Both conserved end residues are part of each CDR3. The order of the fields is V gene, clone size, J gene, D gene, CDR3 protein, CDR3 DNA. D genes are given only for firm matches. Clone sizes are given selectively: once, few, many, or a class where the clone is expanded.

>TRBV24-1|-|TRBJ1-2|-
CATSGSPNYGYTF
TGTGCCACCAGTGGGAGCCCTAACTATGGCTACACCTTC
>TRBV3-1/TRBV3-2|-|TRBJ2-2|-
CASSQDARPTGELFF
TGTGCCAGCAGCCAAGATGCAAGACCGACCGGGGAGCTGTTTTTT
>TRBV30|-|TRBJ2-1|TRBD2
CAWSLGLALYNEQFF
TGTGCCTGGAGTTTAGGACTAGCTCTCTACAATGAGCAGTTCTTC
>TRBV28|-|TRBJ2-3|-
CASSPGSADTQYF
TGTGCCAGCAGTCCCGGGAGTGCAGATACGCAGTATTTT
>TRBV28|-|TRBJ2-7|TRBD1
CASSPGQGPYEQYF
TGTGCCAGCAGTCCGGGACAGGGCCCCTACGAGCAGTACTTC
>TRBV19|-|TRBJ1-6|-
CASSTGYSPLHF
TGTGCCAGTAGTACGGGGTATTCACCCCTCCACTTT
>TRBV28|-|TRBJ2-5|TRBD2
CASSPGLAGGRQETQYF
TGTGCCAGCAGTCCCGGACTAGCGGGAGGGAGGCAAGAGACCCAGTACTTC
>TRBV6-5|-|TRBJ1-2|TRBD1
CASSLTGGRGYTF
TGTGCCAGCAGCCTTACAGGGGGCCGTGGCTACACCTTC
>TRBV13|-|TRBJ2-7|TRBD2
CASSLATSGIYEQYF
TGTGCCAGCAGCCTCGCAACTAGCGGGATCTACGAGCAGTACTTC
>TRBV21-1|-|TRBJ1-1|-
CASSKEWTDPNTEAFF
TGTGCCAGCAGCAAAGAGTGGACAGACCCGAACACTGAAGCTTTCTTT
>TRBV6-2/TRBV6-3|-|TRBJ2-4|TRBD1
CASSYPWQGDTKNIQYF
TGTGCCAGCAGTTACCCATGGCAGGGGGACACCAAAAACATTCAGTACTTC
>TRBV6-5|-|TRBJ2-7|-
CASSSHTVSYEQYF
TGTGCCAGCAGTTCACACACCGTCTCCTACGAGCAGTACTTC
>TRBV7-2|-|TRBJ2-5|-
CASSPRAQETQYF
TGTGCCAGCAGCCCCCGGGCCCAAGAGACCCAGTACTTC
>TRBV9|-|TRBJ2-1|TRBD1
CASSGTGSYLGNNEQFF
TGTGCCAGCAGCGGGACAGGGTCCTACTTAGGAAACAATGAGCAGTTCTTC
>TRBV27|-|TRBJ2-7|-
CASSLSGRSSYEQYF
TGTGCCAGCAGTTTATCGGGGCGGAGCTCCTACGAGCAGTACTTC
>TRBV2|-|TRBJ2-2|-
CASSEEGGAGELFF
TGTGCCAGCAGTGAAGAGGGTGGGGCCGGGGAGCTGTTTTTT
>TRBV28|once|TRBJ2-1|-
CASSLISDNEQFF
TGTGCCAGCAGTTTGATAAGCGACAATGAGCAGTTCTTC
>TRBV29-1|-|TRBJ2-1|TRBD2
CSVEAGGPQFF
TGCAGCGTTGAAGCGGGAGGGCCTCAGTTCTTC
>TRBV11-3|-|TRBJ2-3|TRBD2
CASSRSGMGGTQYF
TGTGCCAGCAGCAGGAGCGGGATGGGAGGTACGCAGTATTTT
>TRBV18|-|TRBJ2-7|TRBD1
CASSLRDRRDYEQYF
TGTGCCAGCTCACTCCGGGACAGGCGAGACTACGAGCAGTACTTC
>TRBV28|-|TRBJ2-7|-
CASRSGTGLYEQYF
TGTGCCAGTCGTAGCGGGACAGGATTATACGAGCAGTACTTC
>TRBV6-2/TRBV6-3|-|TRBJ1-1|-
CASSWASMNTEAFF
TGTGCCAGCAGTTGGGCGTCCATGAACACTGAAGCTTTCTTT
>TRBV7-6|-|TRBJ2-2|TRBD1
CASSFGQANTGELFF
TGTGCCAGCAGCTTTGGACAGGCTAACACCGGGGAGCTGTTTTTT
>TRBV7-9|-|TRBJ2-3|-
CASSFEDTQYF
TGTGCCAGCAGCTTCGAGGATACGCAGTATTTT
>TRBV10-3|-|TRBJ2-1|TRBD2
CAISRAGTSVSGEQFF
TGTGCCATCAGCCGGGCCGGGACTAGCGTCTCGGGTGAGCAGTTCTTC
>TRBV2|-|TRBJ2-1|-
CARLPQGLSYNEQFF
TGTGCCAGATTGCCCCAGGGACTCTCCTACAATGAGCAGTTCTTC
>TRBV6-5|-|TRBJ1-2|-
CASSFGQSGDGYTF
TGTGCCAGCAGTTTCGGACAGAGTGGGGATGGCTACACCTTC
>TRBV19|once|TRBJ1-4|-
CASTIGGANEKLFF
TGTGCCAGTACCATTGGGGGTGCTAATGAAAAACTGTTTTTT
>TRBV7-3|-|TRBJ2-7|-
CASRVGGSDDEQYF
TGTGCCAGCAGAGTAGGGGGTAGCGATGACGAGCAGTACTTC
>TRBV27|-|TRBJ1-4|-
CASSLQGAANEKLFF
TGTGCCAGCAGTTTGCAAGGGGCAGCTAATGAAAAACTGTTTTTT
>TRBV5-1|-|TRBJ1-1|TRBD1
CASSLGDSMNTEAFF
TGCGCCAGCAGCTTGGGGGACAGTATGAACACTGAAGCTTTCTTT
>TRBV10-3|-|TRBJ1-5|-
CAISGYLTGTDSNQPQHF
TGTGCCATCAGTGGTTATCTAACAGGGACGGATAGCAATCAGCCCCAGCATTTT
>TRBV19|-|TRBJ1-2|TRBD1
CASSKGATANYGYTF
TGTGCCAGTAGTAAGGGGGCCACGGCGAACTATGGCTACACCTTC
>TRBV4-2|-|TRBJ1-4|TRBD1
CASSQDAGTGNEKLFF
TGTGCCAGCAGCCAAGATGCCGGGACAGGGAATGAAAAACTGTTTTTT
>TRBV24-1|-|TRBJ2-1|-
CATSTGLTYNEQFF
TGTGCCACCAGTACAGGGCTAACCTACAATGAGCAGTTCTTC
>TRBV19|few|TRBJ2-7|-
CASSIDGTPSYEQYF
TGTGCCAGTAGTATAGATGGGACACCTTCCTACGAGCAGTACTTC
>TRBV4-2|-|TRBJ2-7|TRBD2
CASSQSQGSGSYEQYF
TGTGCCAGCAGCCAAAGTCAGGGTAGCGGGAGCTACGAGCAGTACTTC
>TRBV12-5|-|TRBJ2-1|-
CASGLVRMGEQFF
TGTGCTAGTGGTTTGGTACGGATGGGTGAGCAGTTCTTC
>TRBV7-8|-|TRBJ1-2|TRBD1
CASSLAGGNGYTF
TGTGCCAGCAGCTTAGCAGGGGGCAATGGCTACACCTTC
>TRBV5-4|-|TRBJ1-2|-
CASSLVGRESSYGYTF
TGTGCCAGCAGCTTGGTCGGCAGGGAATCTTCCTATGGCTACACCTTC
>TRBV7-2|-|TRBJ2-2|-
CASSLVAGSGELFF
TGTGCCAGCAGCTTAGTTGCGGGATCCGGGGAGCTGTTTTTT
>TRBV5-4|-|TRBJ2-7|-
CASSPGGGSSYEQYF
TGTGCCAGCAGCCCAGGAGGCGGGTCCTCCTACGAGCAGTACTTC
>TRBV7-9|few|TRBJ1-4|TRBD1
CASSLPLTGEGEKLFF
TGTGCCAGCAGCCTACCCCTGACAGGGGAGGGTGAAAAACTGTTTTTT
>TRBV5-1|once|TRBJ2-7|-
CASSEEGSWAEQYF
TGCGCCAGCAGCGAGGAGGGAAGTTGGGCCGAGCAGTACTTC
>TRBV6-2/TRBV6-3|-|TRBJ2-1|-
CASSYKQEYNEQFF
TGTGCCAGCAGTTACAAGCAGGAATACAATGAGCAGTTCTTC
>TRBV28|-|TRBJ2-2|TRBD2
CASIPGTSGSRTGELFF
TGTGCCAGCATCCCCGGGACTAGCGGGAGTCGCACCGGGGAGCTGTTTTTT
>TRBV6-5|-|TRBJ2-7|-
CASRGPLDYEQYF
TGTGCCAGTCGGGGGCCCCTGGACTACGAGCAGTACTTC
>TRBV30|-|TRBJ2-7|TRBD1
CAWSTGAYEQYF
TGTGCCTGGTCGACAGGGGCTTACGAGCAGTACTTC
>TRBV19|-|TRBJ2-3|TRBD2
CASSIVGGRGDTQYF
TGTGCCAGTAGTATAGTGGGAGGGAGAGGCGATACGCAGTATTTT
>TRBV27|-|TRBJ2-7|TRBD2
CASTRTSGRGLPYEQYF
TGTGCCAGCACCCGGACTAGCGGGAGGGGTTTGCCCTACGAGCAGTACTTC